These T cell receptor beta chains were read from a single sample in a study of blood T cell repertoires in COVID-19. Measured with immunoSEQ multiplex PCR; TCRdb has only the in-frame clones, and not every one. The data hold tens of thousands of clones, with 65% to 85% observed a single time. The sequencing input was peripheral blood. Receptors were obtained from a woman aged 55-70 years with acute or convalescent COVID-19. The CDR3 runs from the conserved cysteine through the conserved F or W. The D gene is left open where the match is weak. Size is omitted from some rows. Given values are once, few, many or a class for expanded clones.

- TRBJ2-5 TRBD1 TRBV10-3 CAIGQDQETQYF TGTGCCATTGGACAGGATCAAGAGACCCAGTACTTC
once TRBJ1-2 TRBD1 TRBV7-8 CASSGLRGPVYGYTF TGTGCCAGCAGCGGACTTAGGGGGCCGGTCTATGGCTACACCTTC
- TRBJ2-3 TRBD2 TRBV3-1/TRBV3-2 CASSYGGGSTDTQYF TGTGCCAGCAGCTACGGGGGGGGGAGCACAGATACGCAGTATTTT
- TRBJ2-5 - TRBV9 CASSEEGLSLETQYF TGTGCCAGCAGCGAGGAGGGGTTGAGCTTGGAGACCCAGTACTTC
- TRBJ2-5 - TRBV2 CASSWGGGIEETQYF TGTGCCAGCTCATGGGGAGGGGGGATTGAAGAGACCCAGTACTTC
few TRBJ1-1 - TRBV4-3 CASRRNRDTEAFF TGCGCCAGCAGACGGAACAGAGACACTGAAGCTTTCTTT
- TRBJ2-1 - TRBV18 CASSPVTGGVYNEQFF TGTGCCAGCTCACCGGTCACAGGTGGTGTCTACAATGAGCAGTTCTTC
- TRBJ2-1 - TRBV30 CAWSVEGALNEQFF TGTGCCTGGAGTGTGGAGGGGGCACTTAATGAGCAGTTCTTC
- TRBJ1-2 TRBD1 TRBV29-1 CSVGDRVGIYGYTF TGCAGCGTTGGGGACAGGGTCGGGATTTATGGCTACACCTTC
- TRBJ1-1 - TRBV2 CASSEVGSNTEAFF TGTGCCAGCAGTGAGGTCGGGTCGAACACTGAAGCTTTCTTT
- TRBJ2-7 TRBD1 TRBV5-4 CASSSRSGQGSYEQYF TGTGCCAGCAGCTCTCGTTCGGGACAGGGATCCTACGAGCAGTACTTC
- TRBJ2-5 - TRBV5-8 CASSLYQGKETQYF TGTGCCAGCAGCTTGTATCAGGGAAAAGAGACCCAGTACTTC
- TRBJ2-5 TRBD2 TRBV6-5 CASRERGGRETQYF TGTGCCAGCAGAGAGCGGGGGGGCAGGGAGACCCAGTACTTC
- TRBJ2-2 TRBD2 TRBV7-2 CASSLVEGTSTGELFF TGTGCCAGCAGCTTAGTGGAGGGGACTAGCACCGGGGAGCTGTTTTTT
- TRBJ2-3 TRBD1 TRBV10-1 CASSESKGATDTQYF TGCGCCAGCAGTGAGTCAAAGGGGGCGACAGATACGCAGTATTTT
few TRBJ1-6 - TRBV30 CAWSIDLPGNNSPLHF TGTGCCTGGAGTATCGACTTGCCAGGGAATAATTCACCCCTCCACTTT
- TRBJ2-3 TRBD1 TRBV7-9 CASSPGQGEADTQYF TGTGCCAGCAGCCCTGGACAGGGGGAGGCAGATACGCAGTATTTT
- TRBJ2-1 - TRBV6-6 CASSYKRGSLYNEQFF TGTGCCAGCAGTTACAAAAGGGGAAGCCTATACAATGAGCAGTTCTTC
once TRBJ2-7 TRBD1 TRBV5-1 CASWDRPSEQYF TGCGCCAGCTGGGACAGGCCTAGCGAGCAGTACTTC
- TRBJ1-1 TRBD1 TRBV14 CASSPGTVPQQTEAFF TGTGCCAGCAGCCCCGGGACAGTGCCCCAACAGACTGAAGCTTTCTTT
few TRBJ1-6 - TRBV7-2 CASSLDLGVQSPLHF TGTGCCAGCAGCTTAGACTTAGGGGTACAGTCACCCCTCCACTTT
once TRBJ1-4 TRBD1 TRBV7-2 CASGRTRGSNEKLFF TGTGCCAGCGGCCGGACCAGGGGGAGTAATGAAAAACTGTTTTTT
- TRBJ1-1 TRBD1 TRBV10-1 CASSESGQGVGFF TGCGCCAGCAGTGAGTCTGGACAGGGGGTCGGTTTCTTT
- TRBJ1-4 TRBD1 TRBV30 CAWNMFSGTVNEKLFF TGTGCCTGGAATATGTTCTCCGGGACAGTTAATGAAAAACTGTTTTTT
few TRBJ2-1 - TRBV7-8 CASSLGGARLIEQFF TGTGCCAGCAGCTTAGGTGGGGCACGCCTAATTGAGCAGTTCTTC
- TRBJ1-1 TRBD1 TRBV5-4 CASSGTGGLTNTEAFF TGTGCCAGCAGCGGGACAGGGGGCTTGACGAACACTGAAGCTTTCTTT
- TRBJ1-2 - TRBV12-3/TRBV12-4 CASTPQKFSGYTF TGTGCCAGCACCCCCCAGAAATTTTCCGGCTACACCTTC
- TRBJ2-6 TRBD1 TRBV19 CASRVGQGLPGANVLTF TGTGCCAGTAGGGTGGGACAGGGGTTACCTGGGGCCAACGTCCTGACTTTC
- TRBJ1-1 TRBD1 TRBV18 CASSPRAGGATEAFF TGTGCCAGCTCACCTAGGGCAGGGGGCGCGACTGAAGCTTTCTTT
- TRBJ1-2 TRBD1 TRBV5-1 CASSFETGGGRNYGYTF TGCGCCAGCAGCTTCGAGACAGGGGGCGGGAGAAACTATGGCTACACCTTC
- TRBJ2-3 TRBD2 TRBV6-4 CASSVISGGSDTQYF TGTGCCAGCAGTGTGATTAGCGGGGGGTCAGATACGCAGTATTTT